These 27 T cell receptor beta chains share one sample of origin, sequenced in a study of vaccination effects on CD4 cells after COVID-19. These receptors' targets are unknown. Libraries were prepared by immunoSEQ multiplex PCR; TCRdb keeps only in-frame clonotypes and omits some of them. The data show 25,000 to 30,000 clones, over 75% seen once. Antigen-specific CD4+ T cells were first expanded with viral peptide pools by the ViraFEST assay and only then sequenced. Subsequent to a culture period of about nine days, CD4+ T cells were isolated. Two-dose vaccination with either BNT162b2 or mRNA-1273 was given to the participants. Material: CD4+ T cells from PBMCs cultured with SARS-CoV-2 spike peptides, obtained after COVID-19 vaccination. The origin of the receptors is a human donor who received a COVID-19 vaccine. Some clones in this sample may be carry-over from other donors' samples.

The chain combines TRBV6-5 with TRBJ2-2; the D is unclear. CDR1 is MNHEY and CDR2 is SVGAGI in the germline V gene. This CDR3 contains 12 residues. V lost 6 bases to trimming and J lost 2 bases, with 4 bases between them. CDR3 loop: CASSLNTGELFF. In DNA, the CDR3 is TGTGCCAGCAGCTTAAACACCGGGGAGCTGTTTTTT.

The chain couples TRBV5-6 to TRBJ2-1; D is uncertain. Trimming shortened V by 2 bases and J by 9 bases, and 9 bases separated the two germline ends. The CDR3 loop spans 12 amino acids. CDR1 and CDR2 from the germline V gene are SGHDT and YYEEEE. The CDR3 protein is CASSFEDIEQFF. The CDR3, as DNA: TGTGCCAGCAGCTTCGAGGATATTGAGCAGTTCTTC. The entire variable domain, with the rest obtained from reference TRBV5-6 and TRBJ2-1, is as follows: DAGVTQSPTHLIKTRGQQVTLRCSPKSGHDTVSWYQQALGQGPQFIFQYYEEEERQRGNFPDRFSGHQFPNYSSELNVNALLLGDSALYLCASSFEDIEQFFGPGTRLTVL.

V and J are TRBV6-6 and TRBJ1-1; D not resolved. Germline CDR1 MNHNY, CDR2 SVGAGI (reference sequence). This CDR3 region has 15 residues. Trimming pared 6 bases from V and 6 bases from J, leaving 20 bases between. Written as DNA, the CDR3 is TGTGCCAGCAGCTCTCAAGGGAGGCCGGGCGCTGAAGCTTTCTTT. It is translated as CASSSQGRPGAEAFF.

The J gene is TRBJ2-1, the V gene TRBV11-2, with 10 positions matching TRBD1. Germline assignment: CDR1 SGHAT and CDR2 FQNNGV. This CDR3 contains 14 residues. Trimming removed 3 bases from V and 4 bases from J; junction bases left unmatched: 0. The CDR3 region has the DNA TGTGCCAGCAGCTTGGGACAGGGGTACAATGAGCAGTTCTTC. This codes for CASSLGQGYNEQFF.

The chain recombines TRBV27 with TRBJ1-3, with D unresolved. The germline gives CDR1 MNHEY, CDR2 SMNVEV (reference sequence). Trimming stripped 8 bases from V and 3 bases from J, with 17 bases between. The CDR3 is 15 amino acids. CDR3 nucleotide sequence: TGTGCCAGCGGCTCAGGTGCACCGGGTGGAAACACCATATATTTT. It encodes CASGSGAPGGNTIYF.

This clone occurred a few times. This sequence joins TRBV19 and TRBJ2-5; 7 positions match TRBD2. Losses at the gene ends were 4 bases for V and 2 bases for J; bases not matched to a gene: 7. The CDR3 contains 15 residues. Germline-derived CDR1 and CDR2 are LNHDA and SQIVND (reference sequence). The CDR3 here is CASSKSSGDQETQYF. The CDR3 region has the DNA TGTGCCAGTAGTAAGTCTAGCGGAGATCAAGAGACCCAGTACTTC.

The DNA of the CDR3 is TGTGCCAGCAGCTTAGAATGGGGGATGGACGCCGGGGAGCTGTTTTTT. It encodes CASSLEWGMDAGELFF. V and J are TRBV7-2 and TRBJ2-2, with D perhaps being TRBD1 or TRBD2 (5 bases each). The CDR3 sequence is 16 residues long. Trimming removed 1 base at V and 6 bases at J, with 15 bases between. Germline V gives CDR1 SGHTA, CDR2 FQGNSA. The full variable domain, completed using reference TRBV7-2 and TRBJ2-2, is GAGVSQSPSNKVTEKGKDVELRCDPISGHTALYWYRQSLGQGLEFLIYFQGNSAPDKSGLPSDRFSAERTGGSVSTLTIQRTQQEDSAVYLCASSLEWGMDAGELFFGEGSRLTVL.

The chain is built from TRBV29-1 and TRBJ1-2; possibly TRBD1 for D (5 bases). CDR1 and CDR2 (germline): SQVTM, ANQGSEA. V lost 4 bases and J 4 bases, leaving 10 bases between the germline ends. The CDR3 length is 12 residues. This CDR3 reads CSVADTTYGYTF. CDR3 nucleotide sequence: TGCAGCGTTGCGGACACGACCTATGGCTACACCTTC.

The J gene is TRBJ1-1, the V gene TRBV19; no clear D gene. Germline V gene sequence: CDR1 LNHDA, CDR2 SQIVND (reference sequence). V lost 3 bases and J 4 bases, leaving 9 bases between the germline ends. This CDR3 is built from 13 residues. CDR3 nucleotides: TGTGCCAGTAGTATGGGCGGTCGCACTGAAGCTTTCTTT. Its translation is CASSMGGRTEAFF.

The chain links TRBV7-2 to TRBJ2-1; D might be TRBD2 (5 bases). Germline CDR1 reads SGHTA; CDR2 reads FQGNSA. The CDR3 is made up of 15 amino acids. The V end was cut by 2 bases, the J end by 1 base, with 9 bases between. CDR3 protein: CASSLTTGSYNEQFF. In nucleotides, the CDR3 is TGTGCCAGCAGCTTAACGACGGGGTCCTACAATGAGCAGTTCTTC.

The chain recombines TRBV5-6 with TRBJ1-1; D not certain. The CDR3 contains 15 residues. CDR1 and CDR2 from the germline V gene are SGHDT and YYEEEE. Trimming shortened V by 0 bases and J by 4 bases, and 13 bases separated the two germline ends. The CDR3 here is CASSLGTQEFTEAFF. The CDR3 DNA follows: TGTGCCAGCAGCTTGGGAACGCAGGAATTCACTGAAGCTTTCTTT.

This chain joins TRBV19 and TRBJ1-2; D not resolved. This CDR3 contains 14 residues. CDR1 is LNHDA, CDR2 SQIVND, per germline (reference sequence). V dropped 5 bases and J dropped 8 bases, with 18 bases sitting between them. CDR3 sequence reads: CASSGLQALGGYTF. Here the CDR3 DNA reads TGTGCCAGTAGTGGCTTGCAGGCCCTCGGAGGCTACACCTTC.

The chain uses TRBV2 and TRBJ2-7; 8 bases agree with TRBD1. The CDR3 totals 16 residues. With 6 bases clipped from V and 1 base from J, the junction kept 11 bases outside the gene matches. CDR1 is SNHLY and CDR2 is FYNNEI in the germline V gene. Here the CDR3 DNA reads TGTGCCAGCAGGGACAGGGCAAATAACCTTTCCTACGAGCAGTACGTC. Amino acid sequence: CASRDRANNLSYEQYV.

The rearrangement joins TRBV5-1 to TRBJ1-6, with 7 bases aligning to TRBD1. The ends lost 7 bases at V and 0 bases at J; junction bases unmatched: 7. CDR1 and CDR2 (germline): SGHRS, YFSETQ. There are 16 residues in the CDR3. The CDR3 nucleotides are TGCGCCAGCGGCACCGGGACAGACTCCTATAATTCACCCCTCCACTTT. Its translation is CASGTGTDSYNSPLHF.

This clone was counted a few times. J is TRBJ2-5 and V is TRBV19, with D perhaps matching TRBD1 or TRBD2 (6 bases each). The length of the CDR3 is 17 residues. Per the germline V gene, CDR1 is LNHDA and CDR2 is SQIVND (reference sequence). The V and J ends lost 1 base and 1 base respectively, with 16 bases between them. The CDR3 bases are TGTGCCAGTAGTATAGTAGGGGGGAACTCGGCCCAAGAGACCCAGTACTTC. Translation gives CASSIVGGNSAQETQYF.

This clone was counted a single time. The chain has TRBV19 and TRBJ2-5; D might be TRBD1 (6 bases). The ends were cut back, 5 bases at V and 5 bases at J, with 12 bases in the middle. From germline, CDR1 is LNHDA and CDR2 SQIVND (reference sequence). The CDR3 is 13 residues long. CDR3 bases: TGTGCCAGTAGTGGCAGGGGTAGGGAGACCCAGTACTTC. Translating it yields CASSGRGRETQYF.

This chain links TRBV6-1 with TRBJ1-5, with a tentative D call TRBD1 (5 bases). Germline values: CDR1 MNHNS, CDR2 SASEGT. The CDR3 runs 17 residues. V lost 4 bases and J lost 3, with 19 bases in between. In DNA form, the CDR3 reads TGTGCCAGCAGTGGACAGCCCGTCCGCGCCCCCAATCAGCCCCAGCATTTT. As protein: CASSGQPVRAPNQPQHF.

The rearrangement uses TRBV10-1 and TRBJ2-7; possibly TRBD1 for D (7 bases). The CDR3 spans 14 residues. Germline CDR1 WNHNN, CDR2 SYGVQD (reference sequence). V was pared by 7 bases and J by 5 bases, with 18 bases between. The CDR3 DNA follows: TGCGCCAGCAAGGGGAGGAAGGGGGCCAACGAGCAGTACGTC. Encoded protein: CASKGRKGANEQYV.

DNA for the CDR3: TGTGCCAGCAGGCGACAGGTTCAAGAGACCCAGTACTTC. This translates into CASRRQVQETQYF. This chain joins TRBV2 and TRBJ2-5, with a tentative D call TRBD1 (6 bases). CDR3 length equals 13 residues. Germline CDR1 and CDR2: SNHLY and FYNNEI. V was shortened by 6 bases and J by 2 bases, with 10 bases between the two germline ends.

The chain is built from TRBV6-6 and TRBJ1-1, with 9 nucleotides matching TRBD1. From germline, CDR1 is MNHNY and CDR2 SVGAGI (reference sequence). V gave up 6 bases and J gave up 1 base; unmatched junction bases: 3. This CDR3 is 14 amino acids long. CDR3 bases: TGTGCCAGCAGCCTACAGGGGGCGAACACTGAAGCTTTCTTT. This sequence encodes CASSLQGANTEAFF.

The gene calls are TRBV4-1 and TRBJ1-1; TRBD1 agrees at 8 bases. The germline CDR1 and CDR2 sequences are MGHRA and YSYEKL. The V gene end was trimmed by 8 bases and the J gene end by 4 bases; junction bases not matched to a gene: 15. The CDR3 has 16 residues. The CDR3 bases are TGCGCCAGCGCTCTGCTCAGGGGGCATGGAACCACTGAAGCTTTCTTT. Translating it yields CASALLRGHGTTEAFF.

The genes are TRBV6-5 and TRBJ1-2; no definite D call. Germline V gives CDR1 MNHEY, CDR2 SVGAGI. Deletions cut 6 bases from V and 6 bases from J, with 17 bases between. This CDR3 is 14 amino acids long. DNA of the CDR3: TGTGCCAGCAGGGACCCTGGGGATCTCGATGGCTACACCTTC. Its protein is CASRDPGDLDGYTF.

The chain has TRBV5-1 and TRBJ1-5; 7 bases line up with TRBD1. Germline loops: CDR1 SGHRS, CDR2 YFSETQ. V shed 2 bases, J shed 3 bases, and the junction held 5 bases outside the gene matches. CDR3 length: 15 residues. CDR3 residues: CASSLYGQVNQPQHF. CDR3 nucleotides: TGCGCCAGCAGCTTATATGGACAGGTCAATCAGCCCCAGCATTTT.

V gene TRBV2 combines with J gene TRBJ1-3; unclear D gene. The germline V gene has CDR1 SNHLY and CDR2 FYNNEI. This CDR3 has 11 residues. V was trimmed by 6 bases and J by 6 bases, leaving 6 bases between them. The CDR3 nucleotides are TGTGCCAGCAGCACGAAAAACACCATATATTTT. Translated: CASSTKNTIYF.

The rearrangement uses TRBV25-1 and TRBJ2-1, with 8 bases fitting TRBD1. Looked up from germline, CDR1 is MGHDK and CDR2 is SYGVNS. The CDR3 has 14 amino acids. J gave up 5 bases and V 1 base, and 1 base lay outside the gene matches. For the CDR3, the DNA is TGTGCCAGCAGTGAATGGGACAGGAACAATGAGCAGTTCTTC. Its translation: CASSEWDRNNEQFF.

V and J are TRBV7-2 and TRBJ2-3; D call uncertain. Germline V gene lookup returns CDR1 SGHTA and CDR2 FQGNSA. The CDR3 is 13 amino acids. V shed 4 bases and J shed 2 bases, with 7 bases lying between them. The CDR3 DNA is TGTGCCAGCAGCTCACGGGCCACAGATACGCAGTATTTT. The encoded protein is CASSSRATDTQYF.

This rearrangement joins TRBV29-1 to TRBJ2-2, with TRBD2 matching 12 bases. V gave up 7 bases and J gave up 7 bases; unmatched junction bases: 10. Germline-derived CDR1 and CDR2 are SQVTM and ANQGSEA. The CDR3 is made up of 15 amino acids. The CDR3 sequence is CSAAPSGGAVGELFF. In DNA form, the CDR3 reads TGCAGCGCTGCCCCTAGCGGGGGGGCCGTCGGGGAGCTGTTTTTT.